This T cell receptor (beta chain) was recovered during a study of cytomegalovirus exposure and HLA in healthy donors. Overall study: Around 85 million unique TCR sequences came from HLA-typed donors in an early release. Study findings and constraints: Upon later analysis, HLA-associated TCR beta chains proved more clonally expanded than other, equally common chains. V- and J-gene trimming of TCR beta was linked (in a later analysis) to a missense DCLRE1C variant.

PCR amplification relied on 60 Vbeta primers (plus 13 Jbeta primers). The protocol was immunoSEQ multiplex PCR, while the TCRdb copy is restricted to in-frame clones and leaves out a portion. In the table there are 210,000 or so clones, over 65% of which are singletons. CDR1 is MNHEY, CDR2 SMNVEV, per germline (reference sequence). The CDR3 covers 15 residues. Unmatched junction bases numbered 6, after V lost 6 bases and J lost 6 bases. About this clone itself: Its specificity is unknown.

The chain has TRBV27 and TRBJ2-1, with TRBD2 identical over 12 bases. The sample consisted of PBMCs. The clonotype comes from a man aged 35 to 55 in good health and CMV-seronegative. The CDR3 nucleotides read TGTGCCAGCAGACCCGGACTAGCGGGGACCAATGAGCAGTTCTTC. Residues: CASRPGLAGTNEQFF.